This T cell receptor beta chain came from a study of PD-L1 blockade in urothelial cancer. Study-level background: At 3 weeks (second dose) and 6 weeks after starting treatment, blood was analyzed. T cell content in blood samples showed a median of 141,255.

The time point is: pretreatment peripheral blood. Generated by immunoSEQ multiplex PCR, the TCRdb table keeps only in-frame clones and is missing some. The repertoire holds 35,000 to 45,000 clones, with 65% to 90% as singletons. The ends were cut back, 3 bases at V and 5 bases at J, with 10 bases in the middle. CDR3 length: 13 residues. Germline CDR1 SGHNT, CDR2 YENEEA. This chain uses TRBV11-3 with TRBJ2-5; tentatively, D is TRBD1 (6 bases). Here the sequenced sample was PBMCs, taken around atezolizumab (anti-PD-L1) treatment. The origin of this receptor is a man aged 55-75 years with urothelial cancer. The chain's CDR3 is CASSLGAEETQYF. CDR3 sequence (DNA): TGTGCCAGCAGCTTGGGGGCCGAGGAGACCCAGTACTTC. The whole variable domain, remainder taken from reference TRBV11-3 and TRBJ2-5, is EAGVVQSPRYKIIEKKQPVAFWCNPISGHNTLYWYLQNLGQGPELLIRYENEEAVDDSQLPKDRFSAERLKGVDSTLKIQPAELGDSAVYLCASSLGAEETQYFGPGTRLLVL.